The present T cell receptor (beta chain) was sequenced within a study of tumor-infiltrating lymphocytes in primary liver carcinoma. Study background: Sample yields of productive TCRbeta reads, ranging from roughly 3.5 to 7.13 million, were similar across tissue types.

TCR beta cDNA came from about 0.45 ug total RNA, primed with a constant-region primer. Investigators got TCR beta libraries out of three nested multiplex PCR rounds, done with slightly modified ARM-PCR. TRBV1-TRBV30 forward primers paired with a C-beta reverse primer were used in the first two PCR rounds, which ran approximately 11 cycles each. TCRdb itself ran the multiplex PCR reads through MiXCR, one entry per CDR3 protein. The repertoire includes some 200,000 distinct CDR3 sequences, around three fifths of them detected once, and approximately 6.5% sits in the top ten. In addition to blood RNA drawn from unsorted whole blood, germline DNA was extracted. In germline, CDR1 is SQVTM, CDR2 ANQGSEA. The CDR3 covers 12 residues. In its sample, this clonotype was seen once. Because the CDR3 is missing its conserved closing phenylalanine or tryptophan, this is likely a read error.

The sequencing sample was made of peripheral blood. The clonotype comes from a woman in her sixties or seventies with primary liver carcinoma and hepatitis B virus infection. This chain links TRBV29-1 with TRBJ2-7, with TRBD1 matching over 7 bases. CDR3: CSVGAGGYEQYY. DNA of the CDR3: TGCAGTGTTGGCGCAGGGGGCTACGAGCAGTACTAC.